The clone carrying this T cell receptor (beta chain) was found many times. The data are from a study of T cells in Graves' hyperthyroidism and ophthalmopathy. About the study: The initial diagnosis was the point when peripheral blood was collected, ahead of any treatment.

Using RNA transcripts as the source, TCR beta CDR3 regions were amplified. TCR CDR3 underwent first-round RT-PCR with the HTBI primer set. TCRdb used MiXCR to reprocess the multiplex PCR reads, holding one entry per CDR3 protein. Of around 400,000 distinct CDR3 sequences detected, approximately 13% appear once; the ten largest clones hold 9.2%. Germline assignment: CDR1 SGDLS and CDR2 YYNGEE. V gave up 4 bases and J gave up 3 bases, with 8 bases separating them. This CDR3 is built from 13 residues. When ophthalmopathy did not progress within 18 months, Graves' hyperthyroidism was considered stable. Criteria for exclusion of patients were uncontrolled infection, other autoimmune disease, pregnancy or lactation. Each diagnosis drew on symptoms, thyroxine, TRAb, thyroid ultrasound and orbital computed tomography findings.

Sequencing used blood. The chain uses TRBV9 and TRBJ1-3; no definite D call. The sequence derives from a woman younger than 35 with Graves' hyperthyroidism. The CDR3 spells CASSLVDGNTIYF. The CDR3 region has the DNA TGTGCCAGCAGCCTTGTCGATGGAAACACCATATATTTT.